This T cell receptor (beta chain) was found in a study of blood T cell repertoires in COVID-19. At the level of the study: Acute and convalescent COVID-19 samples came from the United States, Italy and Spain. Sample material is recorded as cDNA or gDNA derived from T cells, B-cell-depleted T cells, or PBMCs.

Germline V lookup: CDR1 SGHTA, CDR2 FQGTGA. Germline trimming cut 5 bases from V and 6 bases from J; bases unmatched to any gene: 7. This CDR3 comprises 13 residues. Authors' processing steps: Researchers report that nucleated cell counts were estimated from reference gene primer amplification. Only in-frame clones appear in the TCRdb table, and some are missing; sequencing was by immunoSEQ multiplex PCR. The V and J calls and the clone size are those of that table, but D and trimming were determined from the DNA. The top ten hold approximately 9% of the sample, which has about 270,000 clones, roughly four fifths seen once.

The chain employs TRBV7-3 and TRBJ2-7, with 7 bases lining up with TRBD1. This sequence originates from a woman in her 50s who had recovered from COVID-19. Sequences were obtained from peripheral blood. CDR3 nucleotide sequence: TGTGCCAGCAGCAACACAGGGGCGGGCGAGCAGTACTTC. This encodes CASSNTGAGEQYF.